This TCR beta chain comes out of a study of blood T cell repertoires in COVID-19. For the study at large: Acute-phase and convalescent COVID-19 samples originated in the United States, Italy and Spain. PBMCs, B-cell-depleted T cells, or T cells provided the cDNA or gDNA that made up the material.

Methods used by the authors: Estimates of nucleated cell counts were drawn from the amplification of reference gene primers. Data came from immunoSEQ multiplex PCR; TCRdb stores just in-frame clones and leaves some out. D and trimming come from the DNA, and the V and J calls and clone size come from that table. This sample yields roughly 100,000 clones, of which about 77% are seen a single time; about 10% belongs to the top ten. Germline loops: CDR1 GTSNPN, CDR2 SVGIG (reference sequence). The CDR3 contains 14 residues. Trimming cost V 8 bases and J 0 bases, with 11 bases left between them. This clone showed up just once.

The sample was peripheral blood. The chain links TRBV30 to TRBJ2-6; D is unresolved. This sequence was found in a woman of 80 years or more with acute or convalescent COVID-19. The CDR3 sequence: CAGLASSGANVLTF. Written as DNA, the CDR3 is TGTGCCGGGCTTGCCAGCTCTGGGGCCAACGTCCTGACTTTC.